The 30 T cell receptor beta chains reported below all come from one sample, sequenced in a study of T-cell reconstitution after alpha-beta-depleted transplantation in children. Preparation of the TCRbeta library involved a method that used unique molecular identifiers. A single record per CDR3 protein comes from TCRdb applying MiXCR to the PCR reads. Altogether about 97,000 distinct CDR3 sequences are present, around 7.8% being singletons, with the ten largest covering 16%. The sample consisted of PBMCs, taken before TCRalphabeta/CD19-depleted stem cell transplant. The receptors here all came from a boy between 2 and 10 years old with acute lymphoblastic leukemia, due to receive a stem cell transplant.

There are many counts of this clonotype. The chain employs TRBV29-1 and TRBJ1-5; no reliable D call. The CDR3 is 13 residues long. Germline loops: CDR1 SQVTM, CDR2 ANQGSEA. V was trimmed by 0 bases and J by 0 bases, leaving 3 bases between them. The CDR3 region has the DNA TGCAGCGTTGAAGACGGTAGCAATCAGCCCCAGCATTTT. Translation gives CSVEDGSNQPQHF.

This clonotype was detected only once. The chain uses TRBV20-1 and TRBJ2-1; possibly TRBD2 for D (6 bases). Deletions cut 0 bases from V and 1 base from J, with 16 bases between. CDR1 is DFQATT, CDR2 SNEGSKA, per germline (reference sequence). The CDR3 covers 17 residues. The CDR3 DNA is TGCAGTGCTAGAGATCCGAGGGAGGTGGCTTCCTACAATGAGCAGTTCTTC. Its protein is CSARDPREVASYNEQFF.

This clonotype was recorded many times. The CDR3 DNA reads as TGCAGTGCGATAGCGGGGGGCCCATACAATGAGCAGTTCTTC. Residues: CSAIAGGPYNEQFF. The J gene is TRBJ2-1, the V gene TRBV20-1; 10 bases are shared with TRBD2. The V gene's germline CDR1 is DFQATT and CDR2 SNEGSKA (reference sequence). The CDR3 spans 14 residues. The trim removed 6 bases at V and 4 bases at J, leaving 6 bases unmatched.

This clonotype was seen many times. V is TRBV2 and J is TRBJ2-7; the D gene is possibly TRBD2 (5 bases). Between the trimmed V and J ends, which lost 6 bases and 0 bases, there was a span of 12 bases. This CDR3 is built from 14 residues. From germline, CDR1 is SNHLY and CDR2 FYNNEI. CDR3 bases: TGTGCCAGCAGCCGAGTGGGGAGCTCCTACGAGCAGTACTTC. Residues: CASSRVGSSYEQYF.

The rearrangement uses TRBV5-1 and TRBJ1-5; D remains ambiguous. This CDR3 spans 17 amino acids. The V and J ends lost 0 bases and 5 bases respectively, with 18 bases between them. CDR1 SGHRS and CDR2 YFSETQ come from the germline V gene. The CDR3 here is CASSLGGSSGWDQPQHF. The CDR3, as DNA: TGCGCCAGCAGCTTGGGCGGATCGTCGGGCTGGGATCAGCCCCAGCATTTT.

The table lists this clonotype with many counts. CDR3 sequence: CASSPPGQGFNEQFF. The CDR3 DNA sequence: TGTGCCAGCAGCCCGCCGGGACAGGGGTTCAATGAGCAGTTCTTC. This chain links TRBV5-4 with TRBJ2-1; 10 bases are shared with TRBD1. V was pared by 4 bases and J by 6 bases, with 7 bases of the junction left unmatched. The CDR3 extends over 15 amino acids. Germline assignment: CDR1 SGHNT and CDR2 YYREEE (reference sequence).

This clonotype has a handful of counts. This chain links TRBV12-3 or TRBV12-4 with TRBJ2-5; 9 bases are a match to TRBD2. There are 14 residues in the CDR3. The V gene end was trimmed by 3 bases and the J gene end by 5 bases; junction bases not matched to a gene: 4. CDR3 in amino acids: CASSFTSGGETQYF. As DNA, the CDR3 is TGTGCCAGCAGTTTTACCAGCGGGGGGGAGACCCAGTACTTC.

The CDR3 loop reads CASSQRTGKLGAFF. Here the CDR3 DNA reads TGTGCCAGCAGCCAAAGGACAGGGAAGCTCGGGGCTTTCTTT. The genes are TRBV2 and TRBJ1-1; 8 nucleotides line up with TRBD1. The V and J ends lost 6 bases and 11 bases, in that order; junction bases with no gene match: 14. CDR3 size: 14 residues. The germline V gene has CDR1 SNHLY and CDR2 FYNNEI.

This clonotype was counted only a few times. The chain combines TRBV15 with TRBJ2-2; TRBD2 matches 13 bases. The CDR3 consists of 20 residues. Germline V CDR1 and CDR2: LNHNV, YYDKDF (reference sequence). J gave up 4 bases and V 3 bases, and 14 bases lay outside the gene matches. CDR3 sequence (DNA): TGTGCCACCAGCAGTTGGTACCCCGGGACTAGCGGGGTGGGCACCGGGGAGCTGTTTTTT. Its translation is CATSSWYPGTSGVGTGELFF.

This chain joins TRBV7-2 and TRBJ2-7; a weak D match, TRBD2 (7 bases). Germline V lookup: CDR1 SGHTA, CDR2 FQGNSA. The V and J ends lost 8 bases and 3 bases respectively, with 20 bases between them. The CDR3 length is 15 residues. The CDR3 protein is CASSEGGWGVYEQYF. In DNA, the CDR3 is TGTGCCAGCTCCGAGGGGGGGTGGGGGGTCTACGAGCAGTACTTC.

This clonotype was recorded a few times. The chain links TRBV7-2 to TRBJ1-2; 7 positions agree with TRBD1. CDR1 SGHTA and CDR2 FQGNSA come from the germline V gene. The V segment lost 5 bases and the J segment 5 bases; nucleotides outside the gene matches: 11. The CDR3 covers 15 residues. CDR3 amino acids: CASSPQDRFGYGYTF. The CDR3 bases are TGTGCCAGCAGCCCCCAGGACAGGTTCGGGTATGGCTACACCTTC.

On this clonotype: This could be a read error, since a much larger clone is one nucleotide away. Since the CDR3 does not end with the conserved phenylalanine or tryptophan, this likely comes from a read error. This chain connects TRBV12-3 or TRBV12-4 to TRBJ2-5; D is uncertain. V shed 1 base and J shed 3 bases, with 18 bases lying between them. The CDR3 is 17 amino acids. The CDR3 loop is CASSLEVGIGEKETQYS. CDR3 bases: TGTGCCAGCAGTTTAGAAGTGGGAATCGGTGAGAAAGAGACCCAGTACTCC.

This clonotype was detected ten times or more. The chain joins TRBV20-1 to TRBJ2-7, with a tentative D call TRBD1 (8 bases). This CDR3 contains 18 residues. V gave up 4 bases and J gave up 4 bases, with 29 bases separating them. The germline gives CDR1 DFQATT, CDR2 SNEGSKA (reference sequence). This chain's CDR3 is CSAIKTGVFLGGAYEQYF. The CDR3, as DNA: TGCAGTGCTATTAAGACAGGGGTCTTTTTGGGAGGGGCGTACGAGCAGTACTTC.

This clonotype has a handful of counts. This chain uses TRBV11-2 with TRBJ1-4; D remains ambiguous. Looked up from germline, CDR1 is SGHAT and CDR2 is FQNNGV. Deletions cut 0 bases from V and 8 bases from J, with 7 bases between. The CDR3 consists of 13 residues. The CDR3, as DNA: TGTGCCAGCAGCTTAGAGTTGGAGGAAAAACTGTTTTTT. It specifies CASSLELEEKLFF.

This clonotype came up a few times. The chain has TRBV7-2 and TRBJ1-6, with D uncertain. CDR1 and CDR2 from the germline V gene are SGHTA and FQGNSA. The CDR3 spans 14 residues. V was cut by 1 base and J by 7 bases, with 8 bases left in between. The CDR3 loop reads CASSLEWENSPLHF. In nucleotides, the CDR3 is TGTGCCAGCAGCTTAGAATGGGAGAATTCACCCCTCCACTTT.

This clonotype occurred many times. The chain uses TRBV27 and TRBJ1-1; the D gene is possibly TRBD1 (5 bases). Germline values: CDR1 MNHEY, CDR2 SMNVEV (reference sequence). CDR3 size: 14 residues. V was cut by 6 bases and J by 0 bases, with 11 bases left in between. CDR3 in amino acids: CASRRGTLNTEAFF. CDR3 in DNA: TGTGCCAGCAGGCGAGGGACGTTGAACACTGAAGCTTTCTTT.

This clonotype was seen a handful of times. V usage is TRBV6-4 and J usage is TRBJ2-1; D call uncertain. From germline, CDR1 is MRHNA and CDR2 SNTAGT. Trimming took 0 bases from V and 6 from J, leaving 12 bases between them. This CDR3 spans 15 amino acids. The CDR3 protein is CASSDSPGPPNEQFF. CDR3 DNA sequence: TGTGCCAGCAGTGACTCCCCGGGTCCCCCCAATGAGCAGTTCTTC.

The rearrangement uses TRBV6-1 and TRBJ2-2, with 7 bases fitting TRBD1. With V trimmed by 7 bases and J by 3 bases, 5 bases remained unmatched. Looked up from germline, CDR1 is MNHNS and CDR2 is SASEGT. The CDR3 spans 14 residues. The CDR3: CASKGALDTGELFF. The CDR3 region has the DNA TGTGCCAGCAAGGGGGCGCTGGACACCGGGGAGCTGTTTTTT.

This clonotype occurred a few times. V gene TRBV6-1 combines with J gene TRBJ2-7; TRBD1 agrees at 10 bases. Germline V gene sequence: CDR1 MNHNS, CDR2 SASEGT. V lost 6 bases, J lost 5 bases, and 13 bases stayed unmatched. The CDR3 loop spans 16 amino acids. The DNA of the CDR3 is TGTGCCAGCAGCCTAACTTCCGGGACAGGGGCCCACGAGCAGTACTTC. Amino acid sequence: CASSLTSGTGAHEQYF.

This sequence joins TRBV10-3 and TRBJ2-3; 9 nucleotides match TRBD1. CDR1 is ENHRY, CDR2 SYGVKD, per germline. J gave up 9 bases and V 2 bases, and 12 bases lay outside the gene matches. The CDR3 covers 16 residues. The CDR3 here is CAISEGEGQGQPTQYF. CDR3 coding DNA: TGTGCCATCAGTGAGGGGGAGGGACAGGGCCAACCCACGCAGTATTTT.

In this sample, this clonotype turned up many times. The J gene is TRBJ2-5, the V gene TRBV12-3 or TRBV12-4, with D uncertain. This CDR3 has 14 amino acids. Trimming took off 1 base at V and 2 bases at J, with 8 bases between the two ends. CDR3 protein: CASSLDWVQETQYF. The CDR3 region has the DNA TGTGCCAGCAGTTTAGACTGGGTACAAGAGACCCAGTACTTC.

This clonotype was picked up a small number of times. V gene TRBV10-2 combines with J gene TRBJ2-7, with no clear D. The V end was cut by 3 bases, the J end by 3 bases, with 9 bases between. The CDR3 contains 13 residues. Looked up from germline, CDR1 is WSHSY and CDR2 is SAAADI. CDR3 loop: CASSEPPRYEQYF. CDR3 nucleotides: TGCGCCAGCAGTGAACCCCCCCGCTACGAGCAGTACTTC.

This chain joins TRBV5-6 and TRBJ2-6, with 12 bases fitting TRBD1. Germline V gives CDR1 SGHDT, CDR2 YYEEEE. CDR3 length: 19 amino acids. After removal of 4 bases from V and 4 bases from J, the junction contained 12 bases not matched to a gene. The DNA for the CDR3 is TGTGCCAGCAGCCCGCCCCTCCGGGACAGGGGGCTCGGGGCCAACGTCCTGACTTTC. Its protein is CASSPPLRDRGLGANVLTF.

This clonotype was counted ten times or more. This chain links TRBV12-3 or TRBV12-4 with TRBJ2-2; maybe TRBD1 (6 bases). V lost 3 bases and J 1 base, leaving 12 bases between the germline ends. This CDR3 spans 16 amino acids. Here the CDR3 DNA reads TGTGCCAGCAGTTTCAGGGGAACTAGGAACACCGGGGAGCTGTTTTTT. This sequence encodes CASSFRGTRNTGELFF.

This clonotype was counted between two and nine times. V is TRBV4-3 and J is TRBJ2-2, with no clear D. The CDR3 has 16 amino acids. Per the germline V gene, CDR1 is LGHNA and CDR2 is YSLEER. Trimming took off 4 bases at V and 4 bases at J, with 16 bases between the two ends. CDR3 in DNA: TGCGCCAGCAGCCGAGAGAGTAGAAGGAGCACCGGGGAGCTGTTTTTT. This encodes CASSRESRRSTGELFF.

V and J are TRBV7-2 and TRBJ2-1; D remains unclear. V was trimmed by 5 bases and J by 8 bases, leaving 13 bases between them. The V gene's germline CDR1 is SGHTA and CDR2 FQGNSA. The CDR3 sequence is 13 residues long. This chain's CDR3 is CASSRTPTYEQFF. The CDR3 nucleotides are TGTGCCAGCAGCCGAACCCCCACCTATGAGCAGTTCTTC.

The table lists this clonotype with many counts. The chain uses TRBV2 and TRBJ2-2, with D tentatively TRBD1 or TRBD2 (6 bases each). Trimming took 7 bases from V and 3 from J, leaving 18 bases between them. In germline, CDR1 is SNHLY, CDR2 FYNNEI. The CDR3 is 16 amino acids. The CDR3: CASTYGGGFDTGELFF. In DNA form, the CDR3 reads TGTGCCAGCACCTATGGAGGGGGTTTCGACACCGGGGAGCTGTTTTTT.

The V call is TRBV28, the J call TRBJ1-1; 9 bases align to TRBD1. J was trimmed by 10 bases and V by 4 bases; bases with no gene match: 4. This CDR3 has 12 residues. CDR1 MDHEN and CDR2 SYDVKM come from the germline V gene. CDR3 protein: CASSYRGRRAFF. CDR3 DNA: TGTGCCAGCAGTTACAGGGGGCGCCGAGCTTTCTTT.

The chain employs TRBV9 and TRBJ2-2; perhaps TRBD2 as D (5 bases). V dropped 4 bases and J dropped 8 bases, with 21 bases sitting between them. The CDR3 loop spans 16 amino acids. In germline, CDR1 is SGDLS, CDR2 YYNGEE. This CDR3 reads CASSNSPDLIYGELFF. Written as DNA, the CDR3 is TGTGCCAGCAGCAACAGTCCGGACTTGATTTATGGGGAGCTGTTTTTT.

This clonotype was detected ten times or more. The chain recombines TRBV28 with TRBJ1-5; TRBD1 matches 9 bases. J lost 4 bases, V lost 4 bases, and 2 bases had no gene match. This CDR3 is built from 14 residues. Germline-derived CDR1 and CDR2 are MDHEN and SYDVKM. CDR3 sequence (DNA): TGTGCCAGCAGTTCGGGACAGGGAAATCAGCCCCAGCATTTT. This codes for CASSSGQGNQPQHF. The variable domain in full, with the rest retrieved from reference TRBV28 and TRBJ1-5, is DVKVTQSSRYLVKRTGEKVFLECVQDMDHENMFWYRQDPGLGLRLIYFSYDVKMKEKGDIPEGYSVSREKKERFSLILESASTNQTSMYLCASSSGQGNQPQHFGDGTRLSIL.